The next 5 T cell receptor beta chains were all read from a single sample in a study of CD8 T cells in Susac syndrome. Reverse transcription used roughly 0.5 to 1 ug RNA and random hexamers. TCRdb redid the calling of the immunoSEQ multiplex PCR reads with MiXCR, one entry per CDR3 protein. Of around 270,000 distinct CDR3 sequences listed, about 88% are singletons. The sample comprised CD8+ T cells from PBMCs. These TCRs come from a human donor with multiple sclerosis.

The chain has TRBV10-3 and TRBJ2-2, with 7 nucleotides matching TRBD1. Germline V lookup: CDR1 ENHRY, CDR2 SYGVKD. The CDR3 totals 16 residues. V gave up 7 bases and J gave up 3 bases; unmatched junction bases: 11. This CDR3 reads CAITEWGTEHTGELFF. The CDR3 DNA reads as TGTGCCATCACCGAGTGGGGGACAGAGCACACCGGGGAGCTGTTTTTT.

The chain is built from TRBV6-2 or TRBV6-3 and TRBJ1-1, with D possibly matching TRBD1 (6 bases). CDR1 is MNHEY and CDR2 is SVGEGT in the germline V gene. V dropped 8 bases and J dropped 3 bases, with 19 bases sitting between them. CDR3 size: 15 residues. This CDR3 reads CASDGGAGPHTEAFF. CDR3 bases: TGTGCCAGCGACGGGGGCGCGGGACCTCACACTGAAGCTTTCTTT.

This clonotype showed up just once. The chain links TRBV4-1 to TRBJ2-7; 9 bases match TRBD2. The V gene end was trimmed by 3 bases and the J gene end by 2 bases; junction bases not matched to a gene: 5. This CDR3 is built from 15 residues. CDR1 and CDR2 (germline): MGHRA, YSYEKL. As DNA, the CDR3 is TGCGCCAGCAGCCATCGACTAGCGGCAGCCTACGAGCAGTACTTC. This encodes CASSHRLAAAYEQYF.

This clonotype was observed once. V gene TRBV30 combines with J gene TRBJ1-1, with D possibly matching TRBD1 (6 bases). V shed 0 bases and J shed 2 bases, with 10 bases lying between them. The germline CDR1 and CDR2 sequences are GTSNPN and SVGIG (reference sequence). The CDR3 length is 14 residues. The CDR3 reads CAWSVGQINTEAFF. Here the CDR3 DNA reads TGTGCCTGGAGTGTCGGACAGATTAACACTGAAGCTTTCTTT. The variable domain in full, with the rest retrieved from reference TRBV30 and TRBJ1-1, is SQTIHQWPATLVQPVGSPLSLECTVEGTSNPNLYWYRQAAGRGLQLLFYSVGIGQISSEVPQNLSASRPQDRQFILSSKKLLLSDSGFYLCAWSVGQINTEAFFGQGTRLTVV.

CDR3 loop: CSARGQGPPTDTQYF. CDR3 DNA: TGCAGTGCTAGGGGACAGGGGCCCCCCACAGATACGCAGTATTTT. The chain has TRBV20-1 and TRBJ2-3, with 10 positions matching TRBD1. This CDR3 contains 15 residues. The V segment lost 3 bases and the J segment 2 bases; nucleotides outside the gene matches: 5. Looked up from germline, CDR1 is DFQATT and CDR2 is SNEGSKA (reference sequence).